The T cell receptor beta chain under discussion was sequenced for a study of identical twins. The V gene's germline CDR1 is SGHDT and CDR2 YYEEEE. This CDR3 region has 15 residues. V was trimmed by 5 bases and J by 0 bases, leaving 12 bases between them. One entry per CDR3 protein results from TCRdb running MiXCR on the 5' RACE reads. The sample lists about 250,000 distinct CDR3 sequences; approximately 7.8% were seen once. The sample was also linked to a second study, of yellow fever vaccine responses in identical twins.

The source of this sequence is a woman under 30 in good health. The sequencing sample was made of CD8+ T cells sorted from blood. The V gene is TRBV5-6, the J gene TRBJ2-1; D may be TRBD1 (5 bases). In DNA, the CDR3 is TGTGCCAGCAGATATCAGGGAAGCTCCTACAATGAGCAGTTCTTC. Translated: CASRYQGSSYNEQFF.